The 7 T cell receptor beta chains in this list originate from one sample, sequenced in a study of T-cell memory formation after mild COVID-19 listed by TCRdb under 2021. Libraries were built with 5' RACE. The instrument given in TCRdb is Illumina NovaSeq 6000. TCRdb took the public reads, trimmed them with fastp at Q25, ran MiXCR for clone calling and kept in-frame beta chains. Here each entry gathers all rows of one CDR3 protein and keeps the most common genes and DNA. This sample gives around 410,000 distinct CDR3 sequences in total; around a quarter of them show up just once. Approximately 14% of the sample lies in the top ten. The sequenced sample consisted of PBMCs or a T cell subset sorted from them (not recorded which). These receptors were collected from an adult woman who had mild COVID-19 (a few samples of this study predate the infection). The sample titles of this study are shuffled in the database, so cell type and time point are left out; the donor was told from shared clones.

The chain has TRBV14 and TRBJ2-5; D is perhaps TRBD1 (6 bases). Between the trimmed V and J ends, which lost 2 bases and 2 bases, there was a span of 12 bases. Germline lookup yields CDR1 SGHDN and CDR2 FVKESK. CDR3 size: 15 residues. CDR3 DNA sequence: TGTGCCAGCAGCCAAAACCGGGACATGCAAGAGACCCAGTACTTC. It translates to CASSQNRDMQETQYF.

The chain joins TRBV7-9 to TRBJ2-7, with D possibly matching TRBD1 (6 bases). Germline V gene sequence: CDR1 SEHNR, CDR2 FQNEAQ (reference sequence). The germline V and J ends were trimmed by 3 bases and 5 bases, with 14 bases remaining between them. CDR3 length: 14 residues. The CDR3 protein is CASSFPGALDEQYF. The DNA for the CDR3 is TGTGCCAGCAGCTTCCCAGGGGCGCTCGACGAGCAGTACTTC.

J is TRBJ2-3 and V is TRBV4-1, with 10 positions matching TRBD1. This CDR3 has 17 amino acids. V dropped 3 bases and J dropped 2; count of bases not matched to a gene: 8. The V gene's germline CDR1 is MGHRA and CDR2 YSYEKL. The CDR3 region is CASSQVDRGRNTDTQYF. As DNA, the CDR3 is TGCGCCAGCAGCCAGGTCGACAGGGGGCGGAACACAGATACGCAGTATTTT.

This clonotype was seen repeatedly, ten times or more. The limits of the CDR3 on the DNA are not certain, so only TCRdb's listed CDR3 is given. This sequence joins TRBV19 and TRBJ2-7; TRBD2 is the table's D call, not checked against the DNA. Germline values: CDR1 LNHDA, CDR2 SQIVND (reference sequence). The CDR3 is 15 residues long, ends included. The CDR3: CASKDVASGTQFLHF.

This clonotype was detected many times. The chain has TRBV6-2 or TRBV6-3 and TRBJ1-5, with no clear D. CDR1 and CDR2 (germline): MNHEY, SVGEGT. The CDR3 is made up of 12 amino acids. V was trimmed by 6 bases and J by 4 bases, leaving 7 bases between them. DNA of the CDR3: TGTGCCAGCAGATTAGGGAATCAGCCCCAGCATTTT. Amino acid sequence: CASRLGNQPQHF.

The table lists this clonotype with a few counts. The chain joins TRBV29-1 to TRBJ2-5, with 8 positions matching TRBD1. V gave up 6 bases and J gave up 4 bases; unmatched junction bases: 10. CDR3 length: 14 amino acids. CDR1 is SQVTM and CDR2 is ANQGSEA in the germline V gene. The DNA for the CDR3 is TGCAGCGTCCAACAGGACAGGGTGGGAGAGACCCAGTACTTC. This encodes CSVQQDRVGETQYF.

The table lists this clonotype with a few counts. The rearrangement joins TRBV7-2 to TRBJ2-7; 11 nucleotides align to TRBD1. The germline V gene has CDR1 SGHTA and CDR2 FQGNSA. This CDR3 is 15 amino acids long. Trimming cost V 6 bases and J 5 bases; bases outside gene matches: 9. Here the CDR3 DNA reads TGTGCCAGCAGATACCCGGGACAGGGGGTCGACGAGCAGTACTTC. Its protein is CASRYPGQGVDEQYF.